This entry lists 23 T cell receptor beta chains sequenced from one sample in a study of T cell responses to AZD1222 COVID-19 vaccine. Sequencing used immunoSEQ multiplex PCR; TCRdb keeps in-frame clones, though not all of them. This table has about 83,000 clones, more than 75% appearing once. Sequenced here: peripheral blood, sampled on day 0 of MenACWY control vaccination. All receptors derive from an adult in good health.

The CDR3: CASSLGQGYGYTF. The CDR3 nucleotides read TGTGCCAGCAGCCTTGGACAGGGCTATGGCTACACCTTC. V usage is TRBV7-2 and J usage is TRBJ1-2; 8 bases are shared with TRBD1. The trim removed 5 bases at V and 4 bases at J, leaving 3 bases unmatched. The CDR3 runs 13 residues. Germline-derived CDR1 and CDR2 are SGHTA and FQGNSA. Full variable domain (remainder filled in from reference TRBV7-2 and TRBJ1-2): GAGVSQSPSNKVTEKGKDVELRCDPISGHTALYWYRQSLGQGLEFLIYFQGNSAPDKSGLPSDRFSAERTGGSVSTLTIQRTQQEDSAVYLCASSLGQGYGYTFGSGTRLTVV.

The J gene is TRBJ2-7, the V gene TRBV25-1; 12 nucleotides align to TRBD2. CDR3 length: 15 amino acids. Germline CDR1 and CDR2: MGHDK and SYGVNS. V trimming: 2 bases; J trimming: 4 bases; junction bases outside the gene matches: 3. Here the CDR3 reads CASSEGLAGGYEQYF. The DNA of the CDR3 is TGTGCCAGCAGTGAAGGGCTAGCGGGGGGGTACGAGCAGTACTTC.

This chain connects TRBV9 to TRBJ2-7, with 9 bases that match TRBD2. This CDR3 has 15 residues. Germline V gene data show CDR1 as SGDLS and CDR2 as YYNGEE. V lost 1 base, J lost 4 bases, and 6 bases stayed unmatched. This chain's CDR3 is CASSVSSGGPYEQYF. CDR3 DNA: TGTGCCAGCAGCGTAAGTAGCGGGGGACCTTACGAGCAGTACTTC.

The chain employs TRBV9 and TRBJ2-2; D not resolved. V lost 4 bases to trimming and J lost 3 bases, with 1 base between them. Per germline, CDR1 SGDLS and CDR2 YYNGEE. This CDR3 has 11 residues. This CDR3 is CASSYTGELFF. The CDR3 nucleotides read TGTGCCAGCAGCTACACCGGGGAGCTGTTTTTT.

The J gene is TRBJ1-6, the V gene TRBV6-5; no clear D. CDR1 MNHEY and CDR2 SVGAGI come from the germline V gene. This CDR3 has 13 amino acids. Trimming cost V 8 bases and J 8 bases, with 13 bases left between them. The CDR3, as DNA: TGTGCCAGCGCCCAAACTGGGGATTCACCCCTCCACTTT. Its protein product is CASAQTGDSPLHF.

V and J are TRBV7-6 and TRBJ1-4; D unclear. Germline CDR1 is SGHVS and CDR2 is FNYEAQ. Trimming left V 1 base short and J 4 bases short, with 13 bases between. The CDR3 spans 16 residues. As DNA, the CDR3 is TGTGCCAGCAGCTTAGGTTTGGGTCAGATTAATGAAAAACTGTTTTTT. Its translation: CASSLGLGQINEKLFF.

A single count supports this clone. The V call is TRBV7-2, the J call TRBJ2-2; a weak D match, TRBD2 (8 bases). Trimming stripped 5 bases from V and 10 bases from J, with 20 bases between. The CDR3 spans 15 residues. Germline loops: CDR1 SGHTA, CDR2 FQGNSA. As DNA, the CDR3 is TGTGCCAGCAGCCCAGGGGGACTAGATGATGTGGAGCTGTTTTTT. Its translation is CASSPGGLDDVELFF.

This rearrangement joins TRBV20-1 to TRBJ2-3; TRBD2 is a possible D gene (5 bases). This CDR3 region has 10 residues. Germline V gene lookup returns CDR1 DFQATT and CDR2 SNEGSKA (reference sequence). This CDR3 reads CRLDADTQYF. In DNA, the CDR3 is TGCAGACTAGACGCAGATACGCAGTATTTT.

The V gene is TRBV28, the J gene TRBJ2-1; D gene ambiguous. This CDR3 region has 14 residues. Trimming pared 4 bases from V and 4 bases from J, leaving 11 bases between. The germline gives CDR1 MDHEN, CDR2 SYDVKM. The CDR3 DNA is TGTGCCAGCAGTTCACCAGAGATATACAATGAGCAGTTCTTC. It translates to CASSSPEIYNEQFF.

The chain joins TRBV10-3 to TRBJ1-5; D remains ambiguous. The CDR3 covers 12 residues. Trimming removed 0 bases at V and 12 bases at J, with 9 bases between. The germline gives CDR1 ENHRY, CDR2 SYGVKD. The CDR3 nucleotides are TGTGCCATCAGTGAGTCGGGAGGGAACCAGCATTTT. Its protein is CAISESGGNQHF.

V gene TRBV6-2 or TRBV6-3 combines with J gene TRBJ2-5, with TRBD2 matching over 11 bases. Germline CDR1 and CDR2: MNHEY and SVGEGT. Losses at the gene ends were 3 bases for V and 4 bases for J; bases not matched to a gene: 4. The CDR3 loop spans 15 amino acids. The CDR3 sequence is CASSYLGLAGETQYF. The CDR3 DNA reads TGTGCCAGCAGTTATCTTGGACTAGCGGGAGAGACCCAGTACTTC.

The rearrangement joins TRBV4-1 to TRBJ2-7; 9 bases align to TRBD2. Germline CDR1 reads MGHRA; CDR2 reads YSYEKL. Trimming at V came to 0 bases and at J to 2 bases, leaving 8 bases not matched to a gene. This CDR3 comprises 17 residues. CDR3 region: CASSQELAGLRAYEQYF. The DNA of the CDR3 is TGCGCCAGCAGCCAAGAACTAGCGGGCCTCAGGGCCTACGAGCAGTACTTC.

In its sample, this clone was seen a few times. The V call is TRBV12-5, the J call TRBJ1-1; no clear D gene. Looked up from germline, CDR1 is LGHNT and CDR2 is FRNRAP. The CDR3 is 12 residues long. V was shortened by 1 base and J by 10 bases, with 10 bases between the two germline ends. This chain's CDR3 is CASGLGLRGAFF. The CDR3 nucleotides are TGTGCTAGTGGTTTGGGATTAAGAGGAGCTTTCTTT.

V gene TRBV28 combines with J gene TRBJ2-1, with D possibly TRBD2 on 7 matching bases. The length of the CDR3 is 13 residues. The germline CDR1 and CDR2 sequences are MDHEN and SYDVKM. V gave up 8 bases and J gave up 5 bases, with 13 bases separating them. Here the CDR3 DNA reads TGTGCCAGCCAGGGGCTAGCGGACAATGAGCAGTTCTTC. Its protein is CASQGLADNEQFF.

The CDR3 DNA reads as TGCGCCAGCACTCAGGGACAGGGAAAGGGCGAGCAGTACTTC. This sequence encodes CASTQGQGKGEQYF. The rearrangement joins TRBV10-2 to TRBJ2-7, with 9 bases fitting TRBD1. Trimming took 7 bases from V and 6 from J; bases not matched to a gene: 10. The germline CDR1 and CDR2 sequences are WSHSY and SAAADI. CDR3 size: 14 residues.

The chain is built from TRBV9 and TRBJ1-3; TRBD1 matches 8 bases. V was pared by 4 bases and J by 5 bases, with 11 bases of the junction left unmatched. The CDR3 runs 16 residues. In germline, CDR1 is SGDLS, CDR2 YYNGEE. DNA for the CDR3: TGTGCCAGCAGCCCGCCTGGGGACAGGCGTAGAAACACCATATATTTT. This sequence encodes CASSPPGDRRRNTIYF.

V usage is TRBV2 and J usage is TRBJ1-5; unclear D gene. There are 14 residues in the CDR3. V shed 2 bases and J shed 1 base, with 6 bases lying between them. Germline V lookup: CDR1 SNHLY, CDR2 FYNNEI. CDR3: CASSETTSNQPQHF. The CDR3 region has the DNA TGTGCCAGCAGTGAAACTACGAGCAATCAGCCCCAGCATTTT.

The chain employs TRBV25-1 and TRBJ2-5, with a possible D match to TRBD1 (7 bases). The CDR3 sequence is 15 residues long. CDR1 and CDR2 (germline): MGHDK, SYGVNS. V was shortened by 4 bases and J by 2 bases, with 14 bases between the two germline ends. The CDR3 nucleotides are TGTGCCAGCAGTGCCGTCAGGGGGGATCAAGAGACCCAGTACTTC. It translates to CASSAVRGDQETQYF. The full variable domain, rest sourced from reference TRBV25-1 and TRBJ2-5, is EADIYQTPRYLVIGTGKKITLECSQTMGHDKMYWYQQDPGMELHLIHYSYGVNSTEKGDLSSESTVSRIRTEHFPLTLESARPSHTSQYLCASSAVRGDQETQYFGPGTRLLVL.

The rearrangement links TRBV19 to TRBJ2-2, with D perhaps matching TRBD1 (6 bases). The CDR3 has 14 amino acids. The V and J ends lost 5 bases and 5 bases respectively, with 12 bases between them. The germline V gene has CDR1 LNHDA and CDR2 SQIVND (reference sequence). DNA for the CDR3: TGTGCCAGTAGTCCGTGGACAGCTACCGGGGAGCTGTTTTTT. Translation gives CASSPWTATGELFF.

The rearrangement joins TRBV27 to TRBJ2-7; D is ambiguous. Trimming took off 5 bases at V and 12 bases at J, with 14 bases between the two ends. The length of the CDR3 is 11 residues. CDR1 is MNHEY, CDR2 SMNVEV, per germline (reference sequence). The CDR3 nucleotides read TGTGCCAGCAGTCTACGCGAGGTGCTGTACTTC. This translates into CASSLREVLYF.

This chain uses TRBV10-2 with TRBJ2-3, with 10 bases fitting TRBD2. J was trimmed by 4 bases and V by 8 bases; bases with no gene match: 6. Per germline, CDR1 WSHSY and CDR2 SAAADI. The length of the CDR3 is 14 residues. The CDR3 spells CASRASGSADTQYF. The CDR3 nucleotides are TGCGCCAGCCGGGCTAGCGGGAGCGCAGATACGCAGTATTTT.

The chain joins TRBV7-9 to TRBJ2-3; D uncertain. V was cut by 5 bases and J by 6 bases, with 6 bases left in between. The CDR3 loop spans 11 amino acids. CDR1 and CDR2 (germline): SEHNR, FQNEAQ (reference sequence). The CDR3 nucleotides are TGTGCCAGCAGCCCCGCGGATACGCAGTATTTT. Protein sequence: CASSPADTQYF.

This rearrangement joins TRBV3-1 (or the pseudogene TRBV3-2) to TRBJ1-1; 7 bases are shared with TRBD1. The CDR3 spans 13 residues. Per the germline V gene, CDR1 is LGHDT and CDR2 is YNNKEL (reference sequence). V lost 5 bases and J lost 4; bases outside the gene matches: 4. This CDR3 reads CASSRTGGTEAFF. The CDR3 nucleotides are TGTGCCAGCAGCAGGACAGGTGGCACTGAAGCTTTCTTT.